One and the same sample provided the 14 T cell receptor beta chains below, sequenced in a study of blood T cell repertoires in COVID-19. TCRdb's copy holds only in-frame clones and misses some; the assay was immunoSEQ multiplex PCR. Of hundreds of thousands of clones detected, 65% to 85% appear once; the ten largest clones hold roughly 8.2%. Sequenced sample: peripheral blood. These receptors all come from a woman in her forties or fifties with acute or convalescent COVID-19.

This chain links TRBV19 with TRBJ1-1; TRBD1 might be the D (6 bases). There are 15 residues in the CDR3. Trimming shortened V by 4 bases and J by 4 bases, and 16 bases separated the two germline ends. In germline, CDR1 is LNHDA, CDR2 SQIVND (reference sequence). CDR3 DNA: TGTGCCAGTAGTACCAGGGGTTTGACGAGCACTGAAGCTTTCTTT. Amino acid sequence: CASSTRGLTSTEAFF. Combining the CDR3 with reference TRBV19 and TRBJ1-1 gives the whole variable domain DGGITQSPKYLFRKEGQNVTLSCEQNLNHDAMYWYRQDPGQGLRLIYYSQIVNDFQKGDIAEGYSVSREKKESFPLTVTSAQKNPTAFYLCASSTRGLTSTEAFFGQGTRLTVV.

The chain employs TRBV5-1 and TRBJ2-1; 7 nucleotides match TRBD2. Germline lookup yields CDR1 SGHRS and CDR2 YFSETQ. With 2 bases clipped from V and 9 bases from J, the junction kept 5 bases outside the gene matches. The CDR3 is 13 amino acids. CDR3 in amino acids: CASSLGPGGEQFF. The CDR3 coding sequence is TGCGCCAGCAGCTTAGGACCGGGGGGTGAGCAGTTCTTC. Looking up the rest from reference TRBV5-1 and TRBJ2-1 gives the full variable domain: KAGVTQTPRYLIKTRGQQVTLSCSPISGHRSVSWYQQTPGQGLQFLFEYFSETQRNKGNFPGRFSGRQFSNSRSEMNVSTLELGDSALYLCASSLGPGGEQFFGPGTRLTVL.

This chain uses TRBV27 with TRBJ2-3, with 8 bases lining up with TRBD2. Trimming cost V 6 bases and J 3 bases; bases outside gene matches: 8. Per the germline V gene, CDR1 is MNHEY and CDR2 is SMNVEV (reference sequence). The CDR3 is made up of 15 amino acids. CDR3 amino acids: CASSRGGLRTDTQYF. DNA of the CDR3: TGTGCCAGCAGCCGGGGGGGCCTTAGGACAGATACGCAGTATTTT.

Remarks on this clone: This sample includes further DNA sequences coding for the same CDR3. The V gene is TRBV6-6, the J gene TRBJ2-7, with TRBD2 as a possible D gene (6 bases). The CDR3 sequence is 13 residues long. Germline values: CDR1 MNHNY, CDR2 SVGAGI (reference sequence). Trimming shortened V by 0 bases and J by 5 bases, and 8 bases separated the two germline ends. CDR3 in DNA: TGTGCCAGCAGTTACTCGACGGGGGACGAGCAGTACTTC. Translation: CASSYSTGDEQYF.

This chain links TRBV28 with TRBJ2-7; TRBD2 matches 14 bases. Germline V gives CDR1 MDHEN, CDR2 SYDVKM. With 5 bases clipped from V and 4 bases from J, the junction kept 10 bases outside the gene matches. The CDR3 runs 17 residues. CDR3 DNA: TGTGCCAGCAGTCCCCCGGGACTAGCGGGAGTGCGGTACGAGCAGTACTTC. As protein: CASSPPGLAGVRYEQYF.

In its sample, this clone was seen once. The chain combines TRBV27 with TRBJ2-2, with 7 bases that match TRBD1. V lost 2 bases to trimming and J lost 6 bases; unmatched junction nucleotides: 6. Germline assignment: CDR1 MNHEY and CDR2 SMNVEV (reference sequence). The CDR3 has 15 amino acids. Here the CDR3 reads CASSLRTGHAGELFF. CDR3 in DNA: TGTGCCAGCAGTTTAAGGACAGGTCACGCCGGGGAGCTGTTTTTT.

V and J are TRBV5-6 and TRBJ2-5; 8 positions agree with TRBD2. Germline V CDR1 and CDR2: SGHDT, YYEEEE. J lost 4 bases, V lost 0 bases, and 14 bases had no gene match. CDR3 length equals 18 residues. CDR3 residues: CASSLALGGAGATETQYF. DNA of the CDR3: TGTGCCAGCAGCTTGGCTTTGGGGGGAGCGGGAGCGACAGAGACCCAGTACTTC.

The chain carries TRBV5-1 and TRBJ2-1; D possibly corresponds to TRBD1 (6 bases). This CDR3 comprises 15 residues. Trimming took off 4 bases at V and 5 bases at J, with 16 bases between the two ends. CDR1 is SGHRS and CDR2 is YFSETQ in the germline V gene. CDR3 amino acids: CASSTGQPSNNEQFF. The CDR3 DNA reads as TGCGCCAGCAGCACCGGACAGCCGTCTAACAATGAGCAGTTCTTC.

This sequence joins TRBV20-1 and TRBJ2-4; TRBD2 matches at 8 bases. The CDR3 length is 13 residues. V lost 3 bases to trimming and J lost 7 bases; unmatched junction nucleotides: 5. Germline V gives CDR1 DFQATT, CDR2 SNEGSKA (reference sequence). CDR3 DNA: TGCAGTGCTAGTTTAGCGGGAAGGAACATTCAGTACTTC. Translating it yields CSASLAGRNIQYF.

The J gene is TRBJ2-3, the V gene TRBV9, with TRBD1 identical over 7 bases. Germline V gene data show CDR1 as SGDLS and CDR2 as YYNGEE. V lost 3 bases to trimming and J lost 3 bases; unmatched junction nucleotides: 10. The CDR3 covers 16 residues. The chain's CDR3 is CASSGRTGRGTDTQYF. The CDR3 nucleotides read TGTGCCAGCAGCGGCCGGACGGGCAGGGGGACAGATACGCAGTATTTT.

The chain links TRBV5-6 to TRBJ2-1, with 13 nucleotides matching TRBD2. Trimming cost V 5 bases and J 7 bases; bases outside gene matches: 6. The CDR3 runs to 15 residues. In germline, CDR1 is SGHDT, CDR2 YYEEEE. The CDR3 loop is CASSPLAGGGNEQFF. The CDR3, as DNA: TGTGCCAGCAGTCCACTAGCGGGAGGGGGGAATGAGCAGTTCTTC.

The rearrangement joins TRBV20-1 to TRBJ1-1; D may be TRBD1 (6 bases). The V end lost 2 bases, the J end lost 10 bases, and 11 bases lay between the germline ends. The germline CDR1 and CDR2 sequences are DFQATT and SNEGSKA (reference sequence). The CDR3 spans 11 residues. The CDR3 loop reads CSARRGRGAFF. Written as DNA, the CDR3 is TGCAGTGCTAGAAGGGGGAGGGGAGCTTTCTTT.

The V gene is TRBV1, the J gene TRBJ2-7; the listed D gene, TRBD2, was not tested against the DNA. TRBV1 is noted as a pseudogene. The CDR3 has 8 residues. CDR3 in DNA: TGCACCAGCAGCTCCGAGTACTTC. Translated, it gives CTSSSEYF.

J is TRBJ1-6 and V is TRBV11-2; D unclear. V dropped 1 base and J dropped 6 bases, with 13 bases sitting between them. The CDR3 runs to 16 residues. Germline assignment: CDR1 SGHAT and CDR2 FQNNGV. Here the CDR3 DNA reads TGTGCCAGCAGCTTAGTGCGCGGAGGCTTTAATTCACCCCTCCACTTT. Its translation: CASSLVRGGFNSPLHF.